Included here is one T cell receptor (beta chain) sequence, with context. Its binding antigen is unknown. No much larger clonotype is one base removed from it; base qualities were not supplied. This sample was taken from a study of T-cell memory formation after mild COVID-19 (dated by TCRdb to the early 2020s). About the investigation overall: TCR sequence clusters from the two donors were largely donor specific. In a couple of donors, T-cell clones that expanded and contracted after mild COVID-19 were followed by sequencing TCRalpha and TCRbeta repertoires longitudinally. The cohort comprised two young, previously healthy adult volunteers, one female and one male. Study-wide findings and limitations: Contracting CD4+ clones were found mainly in CM and EM memory subsets, while CD8+ clones were enriched in EMRA. Some responding clones were detected in pre-infection memory, suggesting pre-existing cross-reactive memory T cells joined the SARS-CoV-2 response. Whether the second-wave clones peaking on day 37 were SARS-CoV-2 specific was not confirmed. Only a couple of mild cases were covered in the study, and larger cohorts including severe cases with pre-infection samples were considered necessary. Clones contracting from day 15 to 85 had balanced CD4/CD8 phenotypes, while a second wave expanding from day 15 to 37 was biased towards CD4+.

The CDR3 numbers 13 residues from cysteine through phenylalanine. Here the CDR3 DNA is all that survives: 39 bases in frame from base 1. After removal of 4 bases from V and 5 bases from J, the junction retains 3 bases not matched to a gene. Reading the germline V gene gives CDR1 SGHAT and CDR2 FQNNGV. PBMCs were isolated by Ficoll-Paque density gradient centrifugation. The sample was run on an Illumina NovaSeq 6000. Using 5'RACE with constant-segment primers, TCRalpha and TCRbeta cDNA libraries were constructed, with sample barcodes and unique molecular identifiers added in the process. Trizol reagent was used to extract RNA from every sample. Library amplification was performed in two PCR steps, and a second sample barcode and Illumina TruSeq adapters were introduced in the second step. Libraries were sequenced on an Illumina NovaSeq with 2 x 150 bp paired-end reads. Regarding the original processing steps: Demultiplexing of reads and collapsing into UMI-guided consensus sequences were performed with migec v1.2.7. With mixcr v2.1.11, UMI consensuses were aligned to TRA and TRB V and J templates and assembled into clonotypes. Clonotypes were classified as expanded or contracted when called significant by both edgeR and NoisET, with noise models trained on biological replicates. edgeR calls used a false discovery rate-adjusted p below 0.01 and a log2 fold-change threshold of 1. As an exploratory analysis of dynamics, max-normalized trajectories of the 1000 most abundant clonotypes were examined by PCA with hierarchical clustering. Separately sequenced CD4+ and CD8+ repertoires were used to assign a CD4 or CD8 phenotype to each responding clone. TCRdb passed the public sequencing reads through fastp at Q25 and MiXCR, retaining productive beta sequences. Each CDR3 protein gets just one entry, which takes the most common genes and DNA from the rows behind it. These V and J calls rely on TCRdb rather than the paper's analysis. For this sample there are around 200,000 distinct CDR3 sequences; 25% to 35% appear just once. The top ten clones comprise about an eighth of the sample.

The source of this sequence is an adult woman who had mild COVID-19 (a few samples of this study predate the infection). The sample titles of this study are shuffled in the database, so cell type and time point are left out; the donor was told from shared clones. The chain uses TRBV11-2 and TRBJ2-5, with 8 bases aligning to TRBD1. Sequenced: PBMCs or a T cell subset sorted from them (not recorded which). The CDR3 region has the sequence CASSSGGRETQYF. At the DNA level, the sequence is TGTGCCAGCAGCTCAGGGGGCCGGGAGACCCAGTACTTC.